The T cell receptor beta chain under discussion was sequenced for a study of T cells after yellow fever vaccination (dated by TCRdb to the late 2010s). Background on the whole study: The SMART-Seq v4 Ultra Low Input RNA kit was used to prepare libraries from fractions with low cell numbers. Two healthy male donors, one aged 18 to 30 and one aged 30 to 40 years, made up the cohort. To follow T-cell clones before and after primary and booster YFV17D yellow fever vaccination, bulk TCR alpha and beta repertoires were sequenced over time. Blood was collected at multiple timepoints before and after primary and secondary immunization, and bulk PBMC replicates and cell subsets were isolated. Paper-wide results and their limitations: Computational filtering was needed because FACS-sorted repertoires could contain abundant contaminating clonotypes from the bulk population. A small share of clonotypes occurred in both CD4 and CD8 compartments, likely arising from convergent recombination. The secondary T-cell response was found to be weaker but faster than the primary response, with a peak reached on day 5 rather than on day 15. Because only a couple of donors were included in the study, the extent to which the findings can be generalized is limited. Most clones expanded after primary vaccination were re-detected after the booster (96% of CD4 and around 88% of CD8), suggesting broad memory maintenance.

The sample's treatment or condition label, decoded: live attenuated yellow fever vaccine strain. At each blood-draw timepoint, two biological replicates of bulk PBMCs were obtained. A standard Ficoll-Paque protocol was used to isolate PBMCs from peripheral blood. TriZol was used to extract RNA from bulk PBMCs, CD4 and CD8 fractions, and dextramer-positive and dextramer-negative fractions. TCR cDNA was made using 5'RACE template switching, a step that added a universal primer site and unique molecular identifiers. cDNA synthesis was primed from both the TCR alpha and TCR beta constant segments. Library amplification involved two PCR steps, and the second step added sample barcodes and sequencing adapters. Libraries were sequenced on Illumina HiSeq 2500 (2x100 bp) or NovaSeq (2x150 bp). As for how the authors treated the data: Demultiplexing of reads and collapsing into UMI consensus sequences were performed with MIGEC, and V(D)J alignment was carried out with MiXCR. Using edgeR on replicate PBMC samples, clonotypes were called vaccine-responding if FDR was below 0.01 and the log2 fold change was above 5 up to day 15. CD4 or CD8 identity was assigned to each bulk clonotype according to whether the clonotype was present at higher abundance in the sequenced CD4 repertoire or the sequenced CD8 repertoire. TCRdb handled the public reads itself, with Q25 trimming in fastp and clone calling in MiXCR, and kept productive beta chains. Records with the same CDR3 protein are collapsed into one entry carrying the most frequent genes and DNA. The V and J calls reflect TCRdb's pipeline rather than the authors' work. For this sample there are 450,000 to 650,000 distinct CDR3 sequences; 20% to 25% appear just once. The ten largest clones take up 15% to 20% of the sample.

As concerns this clonotype: There is no known antigen for this receptor. Nothing much larger sits one base from this clone, and base qualities are not available.

CDR1 and CDR2 were assigned from the germline V gene (reference sequence) as DFQATT and SNEGSKA. After removal of 3 bases from V and 1 base from J, the junction retains 9 bases not matched to a gene. The CDR3 contains 16 residues, cysteine and phenylalanine counted. The read is trimmed to its CDR3 DNA, 48 bases read in frame from base 1. The sample consisted of PBMCs, taken roughly 20 days after the first yellow fever vaccination. The TCR sequence derives from a man aged 18 to 30 who received the YFV17D yellow fever vaccine. The chain employs TRBV20-1 and TRBJ2-1, with 7 bases matching TRBD2. The DNA sequence is as follows: TGCAGTGCTAGTGACCGCCAGGGAGGGTCCTACAATGAGCAGTTCTTC. This is translated as CSASDRQGGSYNEQFF.